This record covers a single T cell receptor beta chain. This sample includes further DNA sequences coding for the same CDR3. The study reverse transcribed the entire isolated RNA, so it sequenced expressed TCRB transcripts. Method: immunoSEQ multiplex PCR; TCRdb's copy keeps in-frame clones and lacks some. In the table there are about 330,000 clones, roughly 11% of which are singletons. The data derive from a study of beta chain features in type 1 diabetes. Study-wide background: Examination covered some 110,000,000 sorted cells spanning all samples.

This CDR3 spans 13 amino acids. Germline V gene sequence: CDR1 KGHSH, CDR2 LQKENI. The V end lost 0 bases, the J end lost 3 bases, and 3 bases lay between the germline ends. The rearrangement links TRBV18 to TRBJ2-1; no definite D call. The sequenced material came from naive CD4+ T cells from blood. The receptor's source is a woman aged 25 to 39 in good health. CDR3 sequence (DNA): TGTGCCAGCTCACCACCCGGCTACAATGAGCAGTTCTTC. It codes for CASSPPGYNEQFF.